This T cell receptor beta chain was profiled in a study of OX40 agonist ivuxolimab in advanced cancers. Study-level information: Across the patients, intravenous ivuxolimab was delivered every 2 weeks at 0.01 to 10 mg/kg. Eligibility rules accepted prior anti-PD-1, anti-PD-L1 or anti-CTLA-4 therapy, and around 38% had some. General study points: Normalized T-cell clonal expansion was also low in a subset of nonresponders.

This clone was found a few times. Its antigen is not known. Method: immunoSEQ multiplex PCR; TCRdb's copy keeps in-frame clones and lacks some. The repertoire holds around 100,000 clones, roughly 89% seen once, with around 0.15% in the top ten. Trimming removed 5 bases from V and 1 base from J; junction bases left unmatched: 9. This CDR3 region has 16 residues. Germline V lookup: CDR1 SEHNR, CDR2 FQNEAQ (reference sequence). The receptor was isolated from an adult with an advanced solid tumor such as melanoma, head and neck, liver or kidney cancer. The material sequenced was CD4+ or CD8+ T cells sorted from blood, taken in a trial of the OX40 agonist ivuxolimab. V gene TRBV7-9 combines with J gene TRBJ2-7, with 9 positions matching TRBD1. The CDR3 loop reads CASSKAGQGPSYEQYF. The CDR3 region has the DNA TGTGCCAGCAGCAAGGCGGGACAGGGCCCATCCTACGAGCAGTACTTC.